A single T cell receptor beta chain is shown here with its context. Its matching antigen is unknown. The V and J ends lost 0 bases and 4 bases respectively, with 15 bases between them. The germline CDR1 and CDR2 sequences are LGHNA and YNFKEQ. The CDR3 covers 17 residues. After roughly 9 days in culture, the CD4+ T cells were isolated. According to PCR results, the person was infected with SARS-CoV-2 between March and December 2020. All participants had two doses of either the BNT162b2 or mRNA-1273 vaccine. IL-2 medium took the place of half the medium on both days 3 and 7. The data derive from a study of vaccination effects on CD4 cells after COVID-19. In the study overall: Post-vaccine samples followed the second dose by a median of 72 days. Overall study findings and caveats: In convalescents, post-vaccine spike-reactive clones were mainly new clones induced by vaccination. The study dataset contains few convalescent patients and includes no early post-infection timepoints.

Profiling relied on immunoSEQ multiplex PCR, and the TCRdb table lists in-frame clones only, not all of them. The sample holds about 46,000 clones; about four fifths are singletons and the top ten take about 4.9%. The V and J genes are TRBV4-2 and TRBJ1-4; D uncertain. This TCR was sampled from a human donor who had a prior SARS-CoV-2 infection. This specimen was CD4+ T cells from PBMCs cultured without peptide, taken after COVID-19 vaccination. The CDR3 DNA follows: TGTGCCAGCAGCCAAGATCCGAGGAGGGCGGATAATGAAAAACTGTTTTTT. It specifies CASSQDPRRADNEKLFF.